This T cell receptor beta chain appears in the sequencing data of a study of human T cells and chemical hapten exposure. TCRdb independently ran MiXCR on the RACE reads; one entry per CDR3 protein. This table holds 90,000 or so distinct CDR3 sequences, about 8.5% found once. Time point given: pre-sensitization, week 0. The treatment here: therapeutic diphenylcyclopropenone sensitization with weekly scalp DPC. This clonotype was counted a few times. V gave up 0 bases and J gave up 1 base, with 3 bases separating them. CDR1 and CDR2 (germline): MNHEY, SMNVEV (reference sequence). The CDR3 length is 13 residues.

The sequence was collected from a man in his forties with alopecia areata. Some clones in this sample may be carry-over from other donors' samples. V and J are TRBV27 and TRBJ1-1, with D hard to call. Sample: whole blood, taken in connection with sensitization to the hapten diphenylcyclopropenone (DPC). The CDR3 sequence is CASSLSWNTEAFF. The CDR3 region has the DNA TGTGCCAGCAGTTTATCATGGAACACTGAAGCTTTCTTT.